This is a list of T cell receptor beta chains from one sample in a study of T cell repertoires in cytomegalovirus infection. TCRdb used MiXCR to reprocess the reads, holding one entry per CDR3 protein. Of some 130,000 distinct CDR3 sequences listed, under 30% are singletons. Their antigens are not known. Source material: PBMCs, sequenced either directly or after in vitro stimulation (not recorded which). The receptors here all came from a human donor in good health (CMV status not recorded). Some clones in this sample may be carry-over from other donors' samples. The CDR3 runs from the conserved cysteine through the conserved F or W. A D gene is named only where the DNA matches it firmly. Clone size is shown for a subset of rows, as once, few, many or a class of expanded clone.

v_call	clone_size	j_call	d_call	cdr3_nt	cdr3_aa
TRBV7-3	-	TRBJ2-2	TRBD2	TGTGCCAGCAGCTCCTCGGGGGGGGGGACCGGGGAGCTGTTTTTT	CASSSSGGGTGELFF
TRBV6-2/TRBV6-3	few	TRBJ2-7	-	TGTGCCAGCAGCACGGGGCAAACAGAGAACGAGCAGTACTTC	CASSTGQTENEQYF
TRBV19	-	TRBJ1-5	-	TGTGCCAGTAGTAGCCGGTGGCAGCCCCAGCATTTT	CASSSRWQPQHF
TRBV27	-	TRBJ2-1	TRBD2	TGTGCCAGCAGGGCACTAGCGGGAGTCCTCAATGAGCAGTTCTTC	CASRALAGVLNEQFF
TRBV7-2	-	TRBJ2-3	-	TGTGCCAGCAGCTTAGCGCTAGGTCTGGTAGATACGCAGTATTTT	CASSLALGLVDTQYF
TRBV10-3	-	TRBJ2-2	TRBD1	TGTGCCATCAGTACCCGGACAGGTTCCCTTGCCAGGGAGCTGTTTTTT	CAISTRTGSLARELFF
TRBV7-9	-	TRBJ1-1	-	TGTGCCAGCAGTTCGCGGGGGTCGAACACTGAAGCTTTCTTT	CASSSRGSNTEAFF
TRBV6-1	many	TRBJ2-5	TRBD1	TGTGCCAGCAGTGCGCGACAGGGGGAGGGGAGAAAGACCCAGTACTTC	CASSARQGEGRKTQYF
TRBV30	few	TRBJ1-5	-	TGTGCCTGGAGTTCTTCCCAGGGGTACGACAATCAGCCCCAGCATTTT	CAWSSSQGYDNQPQHF
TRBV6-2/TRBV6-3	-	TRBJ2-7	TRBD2	TGTGCCAGCAGACCGACCGGGACTAGCAGGTACGAGCAGTACTTC	CASRPTGTSRYEQYF
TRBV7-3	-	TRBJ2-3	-	TGTGCCAGCAGCCCACCGGATACGCAGTATTTT	CASSPPDTQYF
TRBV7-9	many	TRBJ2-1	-	TGTGCCAGCAGCCTGGCAGCGGGTGAGCAGTTCTTC	CASSLAAGEQFF
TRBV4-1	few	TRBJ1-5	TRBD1	TGCGCCAGCAGCTATGGGACAGCGAGTTTCAATCAGCCCCAGCATTTT	CASSYGTASFNQPQHF
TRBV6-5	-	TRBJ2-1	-	TGTGCCAGCAGTGGACACACATACAATGAGCAGTTCTTC	CASSGHTYNEQFF
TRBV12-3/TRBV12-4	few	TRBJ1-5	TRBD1	TGTGCCAGCAGTTACAGGGGAAAGGAGCCCCAGCATTTT	CASSYRGKEPQHF
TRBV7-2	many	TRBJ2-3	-	TGTGCCAGCAGCTTAGACGAGCCAGAACGGGGCACAGATACGCAGTATTTT	CASSLDEPERGTDTQYF
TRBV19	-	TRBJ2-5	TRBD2	TGTGCCAGTAGTTCCCGACTAGCGGGAGGGCCAATGGAGACCCAGTACTTC	CASSSRLAGGPMETQYF
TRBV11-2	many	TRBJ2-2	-	TGTGCCAGCAGCTTAGCCCAGCGGACGAACACCGGGGAGCTGTTTTTT	CASSLAQRTNTGELFF
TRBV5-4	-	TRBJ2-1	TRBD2	TGTGCCAGCAGCTCCCGTGAAGCGGGAGGCTTTGAGCAGTTCTTC	CASSSREAGGFEQFF
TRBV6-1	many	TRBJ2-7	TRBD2	TGTGCCAGCAGAGAGGGGGGCGGGGGGTACGAGCAGTACTTC	CASREGGGGYEQYF
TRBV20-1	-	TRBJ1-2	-	TGCAGTGCTAGGCAGACCCCACTCCCGGGCCCCTATGGCTACACCTTC	CSARQTPLPGPYGYTF
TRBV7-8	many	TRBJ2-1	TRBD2	TGTGCCAGCAGCCCCCGCCGGGACTACTCCTACAATGAGCAGTTCTTC	CASSPRRDYSYNEQFF
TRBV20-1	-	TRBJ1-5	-	TGCAGTGCCAAGCGACAGGCAGGTCAGCCCCAGCATTTT	CSAKRQAGQPQHF
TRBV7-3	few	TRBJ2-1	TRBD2	TGTGCCAGCAGCCGAACGACTAGCAGTGAGCAGTTCTTC	CASSRTTSSEQFF
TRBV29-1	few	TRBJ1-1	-	TGCAGCGGTTTGGAATACACTGAAGCTTTCTTT	CSGLEYTEAFF
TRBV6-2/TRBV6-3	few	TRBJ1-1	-	TGTGCCAGCAGTTACAGCAACAGGGTAACTGAAGCTTTCTTT	CASSYSNRVTEAFF
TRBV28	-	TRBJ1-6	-	TGTGCCAGCAGGCGGACTTTTATGGATTCACCCCTCCACTTT	CASRRTFMDSPLHF
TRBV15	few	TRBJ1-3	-	TGTGCCACCAGCGCGGGACAAATTTACTCTGGAAACACCATATATTTT	CATSAGQIYSGNTIYF
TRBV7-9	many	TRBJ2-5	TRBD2	TGTGCCAGCAGCGGCCGAAGACTAGCGGGGCAAGAGACCCAGTACTTC	CASSGRRLAGQETQYF
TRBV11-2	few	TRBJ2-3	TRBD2	TGTGCCAGCAGCTTAGGTGGCGGGAGGATGGATACGCAGTATTTT	CASSLGGGRMDTQYF
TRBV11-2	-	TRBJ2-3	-	TGTGCCAGCAGCTCCCCGATCGACAAGGGCACAGATACGCAGTATTTT	CASSSPIDKGTDTQYF
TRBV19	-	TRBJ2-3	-	TGTGCCAGTAGTTCGTGGTTGGAGGATACGCAGTATTTT	CASSSWLEDTQYF
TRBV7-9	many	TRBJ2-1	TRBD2	TGTGCCAGCAGTTGGGTAGGACTAGAGATCGATGAGCAGTTCTTC	CASSWVGLEIDEQFF
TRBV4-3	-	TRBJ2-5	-	TGCGCCAGCAGCCAAATGTGGGGGCAAGAGACCCAGTACTTC	CASSQMWGQETQYF
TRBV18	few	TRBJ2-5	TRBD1	TGTGCCAGCTCACAGGGGGACAGCTTCCAAGAGACCCAGTACTTC	CASSQGDSFQETQYF
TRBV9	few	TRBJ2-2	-	TGTGCCAGCAGCGTAGTGACCGGGGAGCTGTTTTTT	CASSVVTGELFF
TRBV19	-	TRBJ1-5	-	TGTGCCAGTAGTTCCACCAGCTATAGCAATCAGCCCCAGCATTTT	CASSSTSYSNQPQHF
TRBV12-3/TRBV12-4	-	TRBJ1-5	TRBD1	TGTGCCAGCAGTTTATATGGGACAGGGGGCAATCAGCCCCAGCATTTT	CASSLYGTGGNQPQHF
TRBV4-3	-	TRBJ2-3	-	TGCGCCAGCAGCCAGCAGAGCGGGGATACGCAGTATTTT	CASSQQSGDTQYF
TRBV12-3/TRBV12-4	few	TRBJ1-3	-	TGTGCCAGCAGTTTAGGGGGTACTGGAAACACCATATATTTT	CASSLGGTGNTIYF
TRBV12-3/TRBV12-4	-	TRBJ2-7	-	TGTGCCAGCAGTTTATCCAGGGAGTACGAGCAGTACTTC	CASSLSREYEQYF
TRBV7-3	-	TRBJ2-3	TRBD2	TGTGCCAGCAGCTCGTCTAGCGGGAGCCGCACAGATACGCAGTATTTT	CASSSSSGSRTDTQYF
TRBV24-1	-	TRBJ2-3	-	TGTGCCACCAGTGGAGTTAAAGAAGGAACAGATACGCAGTATTTT	CATSGVKEGTDTQYF
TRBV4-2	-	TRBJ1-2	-	TGTGCCAGCAGCCAAGACGGAGGAAAGTATGGCTACACCTTC	CASSQDGGKYGYTF
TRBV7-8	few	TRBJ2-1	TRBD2	TGTGCCAGCAGCGGACCTAGCGGGAGTACTTACAATGAGCAGTTCTTC	CASSGPSGSTYNEQFF
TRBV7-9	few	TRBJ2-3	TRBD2	TGTGCCAGCAGCTTAGCTAGCGGGAACACAGATACGCAGTATTTT	CASSLASGNTDTQYF
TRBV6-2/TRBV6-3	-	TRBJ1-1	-	TGTGCCAGCAGGTTACCGACGGGGGTCACTGAAGCTTTCTTT	CASRLPTGVTEAFF
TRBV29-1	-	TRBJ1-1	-	TGCAGCGCTGGGATTAACATGAACACTGAAGCTTTCTTT	CSAGINMNTEAFF
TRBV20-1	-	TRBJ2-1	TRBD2	TGCAGTGCTCCAGTAGCGGGAGGGGCATACAATGAGCAGTTCTTC	CSAPVAGGAYNEQFF
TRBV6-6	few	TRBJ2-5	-	TGTGCCAGCAGTTACTCCGGGTCCCCCGATGAGACCCAGTACTTC	CASSYSGSPDETQYF
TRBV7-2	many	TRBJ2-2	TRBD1	TGTGCCAGCAGCTTCGACAGGGCCACCGGGGAGCTGTTTTTT	CASSFDRATGELFF
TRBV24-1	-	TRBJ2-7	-	TGTGCCACCAGTGAAAGGGGTTACGAGCAGTACTTC	CATSERGYEQYF
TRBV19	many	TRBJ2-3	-	TGTGCCAGTAGTCTTGGGACTAGCACAGATACGCAGTATTTT	CASSLGTSTDTQYF
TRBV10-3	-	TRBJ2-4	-	TGTGCCATCAGTGAGAACCGGGGCATTCAGTACTTC	CAISENRGIQYF
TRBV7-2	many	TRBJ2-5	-	TGTGCCAGCAGCTTAGGTATCGGGGTGGGAGTGGACCAAGAGACCCAGTACTTC	CASSLGIGVGVDQETQYF
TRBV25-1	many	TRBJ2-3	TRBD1	TGTGCCAGCAGTGACGGGACAGGGGGAGGTTATAGCACAGATACGCAGTATTTT	CASSDGTGGGYSTDTQYF
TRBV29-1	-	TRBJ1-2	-	TGCGGCGTTGCTACAGACTATGGCTACACCTTC	CGVATDYGYTF
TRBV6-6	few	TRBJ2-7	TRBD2	TGTGCCAGCAGAGGGACTAGCGGGATCTGGTGGGGGTACGAGCAGTACTTC	CASRGTSGIWWGYEQYF
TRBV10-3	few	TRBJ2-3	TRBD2	TGTGCCGAAGCGGGAGGTCCCACAGATACGCAGTATTTT	CAEAGGPTDTQYF